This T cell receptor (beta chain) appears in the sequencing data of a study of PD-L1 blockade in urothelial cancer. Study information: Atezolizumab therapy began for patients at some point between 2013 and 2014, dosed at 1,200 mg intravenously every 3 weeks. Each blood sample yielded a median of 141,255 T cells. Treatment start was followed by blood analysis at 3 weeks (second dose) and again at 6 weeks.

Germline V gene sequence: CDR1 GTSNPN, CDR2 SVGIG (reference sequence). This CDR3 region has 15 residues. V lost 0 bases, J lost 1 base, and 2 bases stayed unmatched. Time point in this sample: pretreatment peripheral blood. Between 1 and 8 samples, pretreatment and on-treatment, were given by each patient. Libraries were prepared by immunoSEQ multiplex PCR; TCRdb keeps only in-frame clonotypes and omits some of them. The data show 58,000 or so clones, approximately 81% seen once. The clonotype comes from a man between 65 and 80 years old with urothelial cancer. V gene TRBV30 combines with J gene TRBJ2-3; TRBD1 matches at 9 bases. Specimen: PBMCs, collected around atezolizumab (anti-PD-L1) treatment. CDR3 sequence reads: CAWSVGTGRTDTQYF. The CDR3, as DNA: TGTGCCTGGAGTGTTGGGACAGGGCGCACAGATACGCAGTATTTT. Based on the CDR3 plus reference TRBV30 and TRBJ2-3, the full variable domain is SQTIHQWPATLVQPVGSPLSLECTVEGTSNPNLYWYRQAAGRGLQLLFYSVGIGQISSEVPQNLSASRPQDRQFILSSKKLLLSDSGFYLCAWSVGTGRTDTQYFGPGTRLTVL.